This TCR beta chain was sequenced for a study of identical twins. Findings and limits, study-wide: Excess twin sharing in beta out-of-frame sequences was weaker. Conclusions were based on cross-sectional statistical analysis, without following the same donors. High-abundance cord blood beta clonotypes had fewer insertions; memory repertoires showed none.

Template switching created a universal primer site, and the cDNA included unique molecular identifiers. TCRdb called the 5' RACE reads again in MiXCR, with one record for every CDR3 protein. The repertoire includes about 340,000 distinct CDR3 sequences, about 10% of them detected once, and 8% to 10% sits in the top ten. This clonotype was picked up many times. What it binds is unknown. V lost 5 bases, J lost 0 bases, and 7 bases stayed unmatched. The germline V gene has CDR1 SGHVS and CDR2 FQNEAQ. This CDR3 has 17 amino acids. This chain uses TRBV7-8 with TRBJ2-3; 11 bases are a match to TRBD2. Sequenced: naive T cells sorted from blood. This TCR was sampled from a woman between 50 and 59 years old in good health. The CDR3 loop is CASSLTRLAGSTDTQYF. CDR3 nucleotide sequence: TGTGCCAGCAGCCTAACTAGACTAGCGGGGAGCACAGATACGCAGTATTTT.